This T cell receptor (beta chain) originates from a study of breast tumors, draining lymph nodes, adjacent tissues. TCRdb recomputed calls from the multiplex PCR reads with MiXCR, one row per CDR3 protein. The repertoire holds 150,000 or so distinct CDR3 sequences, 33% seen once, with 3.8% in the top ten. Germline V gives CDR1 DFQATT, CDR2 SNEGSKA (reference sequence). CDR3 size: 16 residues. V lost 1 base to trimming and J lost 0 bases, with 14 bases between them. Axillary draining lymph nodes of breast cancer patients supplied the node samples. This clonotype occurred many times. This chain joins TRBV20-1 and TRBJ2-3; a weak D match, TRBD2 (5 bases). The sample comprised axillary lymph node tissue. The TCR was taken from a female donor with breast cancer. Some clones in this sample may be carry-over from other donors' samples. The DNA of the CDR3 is TGCAGTGCTAGAGTCGACGGCGGGTTTAGCACAGATACGCAGTATTTT. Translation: CSARVDGGFSTDTQYF.